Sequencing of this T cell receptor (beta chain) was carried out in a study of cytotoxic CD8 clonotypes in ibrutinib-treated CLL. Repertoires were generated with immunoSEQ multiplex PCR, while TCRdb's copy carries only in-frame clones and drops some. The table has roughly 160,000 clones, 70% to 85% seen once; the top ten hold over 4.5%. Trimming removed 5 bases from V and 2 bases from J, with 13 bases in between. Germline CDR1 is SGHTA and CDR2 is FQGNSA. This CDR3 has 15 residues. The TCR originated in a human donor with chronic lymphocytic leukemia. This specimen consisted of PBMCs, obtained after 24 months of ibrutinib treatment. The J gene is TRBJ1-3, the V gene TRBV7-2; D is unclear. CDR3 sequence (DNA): TGTGCCAGCAGCACTGGACGCTATACTGGAAACACCATATATTTT. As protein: CASSTGRYTGNTIYF.